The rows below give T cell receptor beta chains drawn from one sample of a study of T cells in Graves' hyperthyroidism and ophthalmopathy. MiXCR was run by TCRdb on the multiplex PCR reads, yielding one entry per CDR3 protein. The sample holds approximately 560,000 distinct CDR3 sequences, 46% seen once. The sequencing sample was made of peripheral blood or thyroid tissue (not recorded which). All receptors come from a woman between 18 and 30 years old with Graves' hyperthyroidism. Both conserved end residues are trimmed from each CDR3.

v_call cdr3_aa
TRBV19 ASSITGPKLF
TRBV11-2 ASSMNSPLTGELF
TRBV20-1 SATTGGATPAQY
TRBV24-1 ASSPPGTLKTQY
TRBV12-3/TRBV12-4 ASSLWGDGYT
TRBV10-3 AISESVGRNTEAF
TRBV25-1 ASSGRTASDYGYT
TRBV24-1 ATSDETFGNTIY
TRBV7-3 ASSVEDLGGTEAF
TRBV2 ASSLGPDRAGQPQH
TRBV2 ASRDVETQY
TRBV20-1 SASDIYLGAYEQY
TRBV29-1 SFGSPGNQPQH
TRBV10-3 ASSYQDRTYGHT
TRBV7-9 ASSLLGGDGQY
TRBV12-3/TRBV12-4 ASSSPGLADEQY
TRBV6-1 ASSPPPGTGQETRY
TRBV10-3 ASRAPGQGGYT
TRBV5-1 ASSLADGQETQY
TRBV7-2 ASSYGTGPGNTIY
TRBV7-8 ASIRDRANTEAF
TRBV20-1 SAGQGVTEAF
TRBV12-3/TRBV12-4 ASSLNGQIQETQY
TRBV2 ASRRIGTGGPGELF
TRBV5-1 ASRPDRGVNTEAF
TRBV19 ASSIEGGSGANVLT
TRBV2 ASSYDPNSPLH
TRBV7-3 ASSFPDRIFEAF
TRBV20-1 SAKMTGGELYTEAF
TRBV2 ASRKTSFYNTGELF
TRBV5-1 ASSLGGTLPSFSYEQY
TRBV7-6 ASSPRTGGLDGYT
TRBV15 ATTTGGANEKLF